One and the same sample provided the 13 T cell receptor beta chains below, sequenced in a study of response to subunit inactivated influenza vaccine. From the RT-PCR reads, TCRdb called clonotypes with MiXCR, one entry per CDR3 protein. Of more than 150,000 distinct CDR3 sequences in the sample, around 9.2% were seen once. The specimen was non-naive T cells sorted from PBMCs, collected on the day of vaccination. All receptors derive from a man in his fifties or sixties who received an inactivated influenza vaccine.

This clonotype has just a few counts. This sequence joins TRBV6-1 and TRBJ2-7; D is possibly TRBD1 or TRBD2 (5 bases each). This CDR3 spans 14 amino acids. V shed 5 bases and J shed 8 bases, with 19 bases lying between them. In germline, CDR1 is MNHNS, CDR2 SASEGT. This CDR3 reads CASSRDRDALKQYF. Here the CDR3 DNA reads TGTGCCAGCAGTCGAGACCGGGACGCGCTCAAGCAGTACTTC.

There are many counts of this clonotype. The CDR3 protein is CSASGGGAGSYNEQFF. In nucleotides, the CDR3 is TGCAGTGCTAGTGGCGGGGGGGCCGGTTCCTACAATGAGCAGTTCTTC. This rearrangement joins TRBV20-1 to TRBJ2-1, with 9 bases matching TRBD2. CDR3 size: 16 residues. Germline values: CDR1 DFQATT, CDR2 SNEGSKA (reference sequence). V shed 3 bases, J shed 1 base, and the junction held 7 bases outside the gene matches.

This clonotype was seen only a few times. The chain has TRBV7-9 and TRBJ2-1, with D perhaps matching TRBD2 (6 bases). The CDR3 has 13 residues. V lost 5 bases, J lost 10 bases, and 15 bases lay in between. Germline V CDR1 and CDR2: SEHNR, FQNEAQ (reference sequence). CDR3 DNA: TGTGCCAGCAGCGGGGATTTAGGGAGGGAGCAGTTCTTC. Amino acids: CASSGDLGREQFF.

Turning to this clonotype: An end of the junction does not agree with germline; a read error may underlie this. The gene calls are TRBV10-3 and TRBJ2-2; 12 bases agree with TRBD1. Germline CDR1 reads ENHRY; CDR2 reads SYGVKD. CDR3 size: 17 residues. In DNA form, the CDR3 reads TGTGCCAACAGTGTCGGGACAGGGGGCTATAACACCGGGGAGCTGTTTTTT. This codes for CANSVGTGGYNTGELFF.

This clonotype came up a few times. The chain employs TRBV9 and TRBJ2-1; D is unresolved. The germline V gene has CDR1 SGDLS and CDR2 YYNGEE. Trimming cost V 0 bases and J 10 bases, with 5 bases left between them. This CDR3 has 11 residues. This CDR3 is CASSVGREQFF. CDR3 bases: TGTGCCAGCAGCGTAGGAAGAGAGCAGTTCTTC.

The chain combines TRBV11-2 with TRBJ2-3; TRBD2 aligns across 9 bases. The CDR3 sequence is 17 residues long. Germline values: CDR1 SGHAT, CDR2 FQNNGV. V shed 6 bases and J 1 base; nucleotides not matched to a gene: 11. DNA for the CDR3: TGTGCCAGCAGTCCGCGGGGGCTAGCGGGACGCACAGATACGCAGTATTTT. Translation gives CASSPRGLAGRTDTQYF.

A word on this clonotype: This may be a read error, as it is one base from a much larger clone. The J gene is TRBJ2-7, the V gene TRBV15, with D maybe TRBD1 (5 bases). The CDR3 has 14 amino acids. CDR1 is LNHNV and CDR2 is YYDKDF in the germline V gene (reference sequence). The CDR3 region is CAISRGRDSYEQYF. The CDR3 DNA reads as TGTGCCATCAGCAGAGGCAGGGATTCCTACGAGCAGTACTTC.

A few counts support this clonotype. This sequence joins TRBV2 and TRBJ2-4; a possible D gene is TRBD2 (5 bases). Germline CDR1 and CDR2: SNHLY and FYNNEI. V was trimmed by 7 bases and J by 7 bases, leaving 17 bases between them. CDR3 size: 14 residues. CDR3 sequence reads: CASNRGQPFNIQYF. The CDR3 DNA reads TGTGCCAGCAATAGAGGGCAGCCTTTTAACATTCAGTACTTC.

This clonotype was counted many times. The CDR3 region is CASSLGGSGRAVDEQYF. CDR3 DNA sequence: TGCGCCAGCAGCTTGGGAGGTAGCGGGAGGGCCGTTGACGAGCAGTACTTC. V and J are TRBV5-1 and TRBJ2-7, with 11 bases matching TRBD2. Germline V CDR1 and CDR2: SGHRS, YFSETQ. The ends lost 0 bases at V and 5 bases at J; junction bases unmatched: 10. This CDR3 contains 17 residues.

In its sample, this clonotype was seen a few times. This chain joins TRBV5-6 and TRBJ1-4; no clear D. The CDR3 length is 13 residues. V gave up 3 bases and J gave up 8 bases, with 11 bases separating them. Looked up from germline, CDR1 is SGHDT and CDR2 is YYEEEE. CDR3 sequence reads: CASSWARGEKLFF. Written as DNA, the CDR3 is TGTGCCAGCAGCTGGGCCAGAGGGGAAAAACTGTTTTTT.

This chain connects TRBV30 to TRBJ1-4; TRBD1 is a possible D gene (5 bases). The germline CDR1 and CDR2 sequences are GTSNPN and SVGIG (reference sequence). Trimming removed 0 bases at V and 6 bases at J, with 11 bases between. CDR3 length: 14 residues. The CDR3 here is CAWSVGTVYEKLFF. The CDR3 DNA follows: TGTGCCTGGAGTGTGGGGACGGTTTATGAAAAACTGTTTTTT.

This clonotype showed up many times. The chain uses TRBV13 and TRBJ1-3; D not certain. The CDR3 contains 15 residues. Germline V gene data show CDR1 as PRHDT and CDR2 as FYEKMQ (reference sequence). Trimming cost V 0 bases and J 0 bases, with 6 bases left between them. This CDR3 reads CASSLGDSSGNTIYF. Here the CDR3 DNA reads TGTGCCAGCAGCTTAGGTGATTCCTCTGGAAACACCATATATTTT.

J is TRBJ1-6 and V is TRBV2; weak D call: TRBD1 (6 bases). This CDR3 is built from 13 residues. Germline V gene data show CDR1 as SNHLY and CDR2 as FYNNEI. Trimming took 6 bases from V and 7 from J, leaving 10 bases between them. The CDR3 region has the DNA TGTGCCAGCAGGACAGGTCCAAATTCACCCCTCCACTTT. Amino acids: CASRTGPNSPLHF.